The clone carrying this TCR beta chain is termed medium-sized. Its antigen remains unknown. This entry belongs to a study of glioma-infiltrating T cells. Findings and limits, study-wide: CDR3 overlap between tissue and blood was very small. Non-neoplastic patients had below-expected tissue-blood divergence, while all gliomas exceeded expectation.

The iRepertoire nested amplicon-rescue multiplex PCR amplified TCR alpha and beta CDR3s from RNA. Input was 100-400 ng of tissue mRNA or PBMC total RNA. TCRdb processed the multiplex PCR reads anew with MiXCR; each CDR3 protein has one entry. The profile shows 45,000 or so distinct CDR3 sequences, around 22% of them singletons. CDR3 length equals 14 residues. Germline V gene sequence: CDR1 MNHEY, CDR2 SMNVEV (reference sequence). V was clipped by 0 bases and J by 3 bases, with 6 bases between them. The sequenced sample consisted of glioma tissue, nonneoplastic brain tissue, or PBMCs (not recorded which). This receptor was taken from a human donor with low-grade glioma or glioblastoma, undergoing nonglioma brain surgery, or in good health (not recorded which). This chain joins TRBV27 and TRBJ1-5; D gene ambiguous. For the CDR3, the DNA is TGTGCCAGCAGTTTATCAGGGAACAATCAGCCCCAGCATTTT. Protein sequence: CASSLSGNNQPQHF.